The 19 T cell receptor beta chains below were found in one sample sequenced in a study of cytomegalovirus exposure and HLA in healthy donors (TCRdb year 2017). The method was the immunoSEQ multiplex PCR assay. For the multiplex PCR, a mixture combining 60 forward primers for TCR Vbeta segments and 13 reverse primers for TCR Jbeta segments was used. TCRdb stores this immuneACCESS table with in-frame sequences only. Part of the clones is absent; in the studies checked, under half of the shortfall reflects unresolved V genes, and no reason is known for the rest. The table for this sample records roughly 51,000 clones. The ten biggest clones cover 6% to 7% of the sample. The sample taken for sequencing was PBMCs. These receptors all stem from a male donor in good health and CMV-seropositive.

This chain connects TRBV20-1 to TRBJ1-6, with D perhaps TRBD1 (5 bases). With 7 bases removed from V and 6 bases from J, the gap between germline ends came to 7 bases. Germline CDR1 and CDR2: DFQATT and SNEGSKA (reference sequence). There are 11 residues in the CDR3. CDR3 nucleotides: TGCAGTGTTGACAGTAATTCACCCCTCCACTTT. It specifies CSVDSNSPLHF.

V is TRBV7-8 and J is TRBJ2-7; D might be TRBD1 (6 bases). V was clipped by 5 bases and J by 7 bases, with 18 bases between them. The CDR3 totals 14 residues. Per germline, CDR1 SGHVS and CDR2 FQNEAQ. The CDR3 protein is CASSQINYDREQYF. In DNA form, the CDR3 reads TGTGCCAGCAGCCAGATAAATTATGACAGGGAGCAGTACTTC.

CDR3 nucleotide sequence: TGTGCCAGCAGCTTCGGCACAGATACGCAGTATTTT. As protein: CASSFGTDTQYF. The rearrangement uses TRBV5-4 and TRBJ2-3; D ambiguous. Looked up from germline, CDR1 is SGHNT and CDR2 is YYREEE (reference sequence). CDR3 size: 12 residues. Trimming stripped 2 bases from V and 1 base from J, with 2 bases between.

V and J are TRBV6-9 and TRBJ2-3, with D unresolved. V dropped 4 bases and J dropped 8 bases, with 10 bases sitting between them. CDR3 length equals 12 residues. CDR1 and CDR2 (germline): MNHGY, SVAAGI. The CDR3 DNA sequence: TGTGCCAGCAGTTTCTGGCCAATTACGCAGTATTTT. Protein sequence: CASSFWPITQYF.

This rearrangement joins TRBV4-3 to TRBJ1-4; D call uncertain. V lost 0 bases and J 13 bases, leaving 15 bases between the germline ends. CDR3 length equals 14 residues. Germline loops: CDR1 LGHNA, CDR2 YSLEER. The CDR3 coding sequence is TGCGCCAGCAGCCAAGATCGCGCAGGCCTTGCACTGTTTTTT. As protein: CASSQDRAGLALFF.

The CDR3 reads CASSPQQGQETQYF. CDR3 coding DNA: TGTGCCAGCTCACCACAACAGGGCCAAGAGACCCAGTACTTC. The chain employs TRBV18 and TRBJ2-5, with D perhaps matching TRBD1 (6 bases). Deletions cut 1 base from V and 1 base from J, with 7 bases between. CDR1 and CDR2 from the germline V gene are KGHSH and LQKENI. The CDR3 totals 14 residues.

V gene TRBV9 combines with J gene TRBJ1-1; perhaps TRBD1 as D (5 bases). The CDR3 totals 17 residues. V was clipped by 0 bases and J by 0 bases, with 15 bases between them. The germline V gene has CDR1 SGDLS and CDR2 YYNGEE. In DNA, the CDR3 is TGTGCCAGCAGCGTAGCTTCGCCCGTAGGGGTGAACACTGAAGCTTTCTTT. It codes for CASSVASPVGVNTEAFF.

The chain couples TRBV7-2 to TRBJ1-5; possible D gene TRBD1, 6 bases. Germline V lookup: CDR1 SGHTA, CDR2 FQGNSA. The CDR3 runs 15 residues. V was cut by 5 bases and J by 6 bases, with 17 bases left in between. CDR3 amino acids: CASSLSTGLGQPQHF. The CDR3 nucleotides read TGTGCCAGCAGCCTCTCAACAGGGTTAGGTCAGCCCCAGCATTTT.

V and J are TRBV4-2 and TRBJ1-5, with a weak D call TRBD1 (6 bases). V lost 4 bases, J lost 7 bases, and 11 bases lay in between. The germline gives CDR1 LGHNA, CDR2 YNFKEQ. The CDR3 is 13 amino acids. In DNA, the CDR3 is TGTGCCAGCAGCCTAGGGGGAGGGCAGCCCCAGCATTTT. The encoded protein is CASSLGGGQPQHF.

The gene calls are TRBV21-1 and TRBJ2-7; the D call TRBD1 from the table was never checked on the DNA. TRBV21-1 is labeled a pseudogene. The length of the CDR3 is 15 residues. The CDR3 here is CASSKVGQSSYEQYF. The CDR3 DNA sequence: TGTGCCAGCAGCAAGGTGGGACAGAGCTCCTACGAGCAGTACTTC.

CDR3 DNA sequence: TGTGCCAGCAGCCAGGGGACAGGGGAAGGATTCTTC. Its translation: CASSQGTGEGFF. The chain combines TRBV7-9 with TRBJ2-1, with 10 bases fitting TRBD1. Germline CDR1 is SEHNR and CDR2 is FQNEAQ (reference sequence). Losses at the gene ends were 5 bases for V and 16 bases for J; bases not matched to a gene: 8. This CDR3 is built from 12 residues.

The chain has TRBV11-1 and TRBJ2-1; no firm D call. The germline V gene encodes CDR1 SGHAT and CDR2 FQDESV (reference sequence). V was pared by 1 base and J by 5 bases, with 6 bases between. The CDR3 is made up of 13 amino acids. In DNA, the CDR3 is TGTGCCAGCAGCTTAGGGCTCAACAATGAGCAGTTCTTC. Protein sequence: CASSLGLNNEQFF.

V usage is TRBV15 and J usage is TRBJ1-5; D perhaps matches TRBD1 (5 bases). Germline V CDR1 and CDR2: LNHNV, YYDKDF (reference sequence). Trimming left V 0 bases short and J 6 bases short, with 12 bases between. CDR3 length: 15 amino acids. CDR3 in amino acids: CATSRDLGVGQPQHF. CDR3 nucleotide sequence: TGTGCCACCAGCAGAGATCTAGGGGTTGGTCAGCCCCAGCATTTT.

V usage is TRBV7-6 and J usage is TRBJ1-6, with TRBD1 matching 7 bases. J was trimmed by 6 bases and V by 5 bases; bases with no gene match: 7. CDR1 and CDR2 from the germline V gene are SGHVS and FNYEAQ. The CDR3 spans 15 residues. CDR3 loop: CASSTRDSFNSPLHF. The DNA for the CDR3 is TGTGCCAGCAGCACCCGGGACAGTTTTAATTCACCCCTCCACTTT.

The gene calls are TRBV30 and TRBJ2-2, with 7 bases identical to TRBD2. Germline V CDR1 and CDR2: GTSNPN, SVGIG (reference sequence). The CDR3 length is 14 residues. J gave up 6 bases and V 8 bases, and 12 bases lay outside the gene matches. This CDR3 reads CAATAPGGSGELFF. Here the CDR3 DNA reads TGTGCCGCTACCGCACCGGGGGGTTCCGGGGAGCTGTTTTTT.

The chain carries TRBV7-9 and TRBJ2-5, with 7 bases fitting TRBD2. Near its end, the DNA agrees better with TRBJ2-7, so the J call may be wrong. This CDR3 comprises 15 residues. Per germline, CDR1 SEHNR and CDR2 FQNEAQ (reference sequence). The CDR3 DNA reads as TGTGCCAGCAGCCGCCGCGGGGGTGGCGAATACGAGCAGTACTTC. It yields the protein CASSRRGGGEYEQYF.

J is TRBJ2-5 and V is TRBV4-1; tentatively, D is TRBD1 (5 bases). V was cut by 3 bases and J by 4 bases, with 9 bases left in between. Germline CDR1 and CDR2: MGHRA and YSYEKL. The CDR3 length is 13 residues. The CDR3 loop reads CASSQTVGETQYF. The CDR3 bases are TGCGCCAGCAGCCAGACAGTGGGAGAGACCCAGTACTTC.

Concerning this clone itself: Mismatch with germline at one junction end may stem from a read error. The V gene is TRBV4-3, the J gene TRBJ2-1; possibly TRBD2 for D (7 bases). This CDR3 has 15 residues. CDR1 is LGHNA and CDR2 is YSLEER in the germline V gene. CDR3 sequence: CASSREGVAGNGQFF. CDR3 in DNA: TGCGCCAGCAGCCGGGAGGGGGTGGCAGGGAATGGGCAGTTCTTC.

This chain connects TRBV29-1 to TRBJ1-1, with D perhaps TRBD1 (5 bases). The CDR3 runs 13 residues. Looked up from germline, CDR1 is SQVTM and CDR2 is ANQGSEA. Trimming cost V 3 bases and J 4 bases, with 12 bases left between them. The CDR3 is CSVEGLIITEAFF. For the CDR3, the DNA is TGCAGCGTTGAGGGACTGATAATCACTGAAGCTTTCTTT.